This T cell receptor beta chain was obtained from a study of cytomegalovirus exposure and HLA in healthy donors. Findings and limits, study-wide: Using a false discovery rate of 0.05, a later analysis showed that 15,000 to 20,000 TCR beta sequences were associated with HLA alleles. Immune exposure data for these donors was limited to CMV serostatus. In a later analysis, V- and J-gene trimming of beta chains associated with a DCLRE1C missense variant, replicated independently.

Use of 60 Vbeta and 13 Jbeta primers characterized the PCR. Libraries were prepared by immunoSEQ multiplex PCR; TCRdb keeps only in-frame clonotypes and omits some of them. The sample contains over 200,000 clones, over 75% of which appear only once. Germline V gene sequence: CDR1 SQVTM, CDR2 ANQGSEA. Trimming shortened V by 4 bases and J by 7 bases, and 19 bases separated the two germline ends. The CDR3 is 15 residues long. This clone occurred once. Antigen unknown. The TCR comes from a human donor in good health. V is TRBV29-1 and J is TRBJ2-2; TRBD1 is a possible D gene (6 bases). The specimen sequenced was PBMCs. The CDR3 spells CSVGGYQGWVGELFF. In DNA, the CDR3 is TGCAGCGTTGGAGGTTACCAGGGGTGGGTCGGGGAGCTGTTTTTT.